This entry describes one T cell receptor (beta chain). No antigen is known for it. The protocol was immunoSEQ multiplex PCR, while the TCRdb copy is restricted to in-frame clones and leaves out a portion. Among 30,000 or so clones listed, nearly 85% were seen once. This specimen belongs to a study of OX40 agonist ivuxolimab in advanced cancers. Study overall: The drug used for patients, ivuxolimab, was an agonistic anti-OX40 (CD134) antibody. Males comprised around 80% of the group, whose mean age was 60 years (range 23 to 79). General study findings and limits: CD8+ T cells showed, on average, more clonal expansion than CD4+ cells. Patients with a partial response at 0.1-3.0 mg/kg had among the lowest clonal expansion.

Germline V lookup: CDR1 LNHDA, CDR2 SQIVND (reference sequence). This CDR3 has 14 amino acids. Between the trimmed V and J ends, which lost 3 bases and 0 bases, there was a span of 9 bases. V usage is TRBV19 and J usage is TRBJ2-7; D call uncertain. The TCR originated in an adult with an advanced solid tumor such as melanoma, head and neck, liver or kidney cancer. The sequences come from CD4+ or CD8+ T cells sorted from blood, collected in a trial of the OX40 agonist ivuxolimab. The CDR3 nucleotides read TGTGCCAGTAGTATGGGCAGTACCTCCTACGAGCAGTACTTC. Protein product: CASSMGSTSYEQYF. Combining the CDR3 with reference TRBV19 and TRBJ2-7 gives the whole variable domain DGGITQSPKYLFRKEGQNVTLSCEQNLNHDAMYWYRQDPGQGLRLIYYSQIVNDFQKGDIAEGYSVSREKKESFPLTVTSAQKNPTAFYLCASSMGSTSYEQYFGPGTRLTVT.